This T cell receptor beta chain was captured in a study of identical twins. Study observations and caveats: Weaker excess sharing between twins was seen in beta out-of-frame sequences. Models underpredicted monozygotic twin sharing of out-of-frame TCR alpha.

This clonotype was seen more than once but under ten times. The target antigen is unknown. Template switching (which added a universal primer site) was used, and cDNA carried unique molecular identifiers. TCRdb analysed the 5' RACE reads with MiXCR anew, one entry per CDR3 protein. The sample has about 700,000 distinct CDR3 sequences, 8.6% seen once. CDR1 SGDLS and CDR2 YYNGEE come from the germline V gene. Trimming shortened V by 0 bases and J by 4 bases, and 13 bases separated the two germline ends. This CDR3 has 15 residues. These sequences were also reported in another study, on yellow fever vaccine responses in identical twins. That work contributes: Reportedly, the T cell response mounted by twins to vaccine seemed partly convergent, partly personalized.

The source is a woman aged 18 to 35 in good health. The rearrangement uses TRBV9 and TRBJ2-5; maybe TRBD2 (6 bases). The material sequenced was PBMCs. Written as DNA, the CDR3 is TGTGCCAGCAGCGTAGAGTCTAGCGCACTAGAGACCCAGTACTTC. It is translated as CASSVESSALETQYF.